The sequence of this T cell receptor beta chain was determined in a study of technical replicates of blood from several donors (dated by TCRdb to about 2017). With respect to this clone: Its specific antigen is unknown. There are no base qualities to consult, and no much larger clone falls within one base.

The CDR3 holds 13 amino acids from the cysteine to the phenylalanine. Only CDR3 DNA remains: 39 bases, in frame from the first base. Reading the germline V gene gives CDR1 KGHSH and CDR2 LQKENI. V is cut by 1 base and J by 2 bases, and the space between the germline ends is 5 bases. Libraries were constructed by the immunoSEQ multiplex PCR assay. This is the immuneACCESS table as TCRdb keeps it, with only in-frame sequences that have V and J called. A part of the clones is gone; compared with another copy, unresolved V genes explain less than half, and the rest is unexplained. The sample table records fewer than 75,000 clones; 93% of these occur just once. The ten largest make up 0.2% to 0.3% of the sample.

The sequence came from a human donor in good health. The sequence joins TRBV18 to TRBJ1-1, with the D segment identity uncertain. Sequencing was performed on T cells isolated from PBMCs. The base sequence is TGTGCCAGCTCACCACTGGGCAACACTGAAGCTTTCTTT. This translates into CASSPLGNTEAFF.